Presented here are 3 T cell receptor beta chains from one specimen sequenced in a study of Ad26.COV2.S vaccination and SARS-CoV-2 variants. Treatment denoted: over 15 received Ad26.COV2.S at low or high dose, single or two shots; 5 received placebo; per-sample allocation not given. Day 63 after the first vaccine or placebo injection was the time point for sampling. Profiled with immunoSEQ multiplex PCR; TCRdb holds only in-frame clones, not every one. The data contain hundreds of thousands of clones, roughly 90% of them singletons. The specimen was peripheral blood, collected in a trial of Ad26.COV2.S vaccine versus placebo. The receptors here all came from a person aged 18 to 65 who received the Ad26.COV2.S COVID-19 vaccine or a placebo.

For this clone: This same CDR3 is encoded by further DNA sequences in the sample. The rearrangement links TRBV30 to TRBJ1-5; D call uncertain. The germline V gene encodes CDR1 GTSNPN and CDR2 SVGIG (reference sequence). V lost 4 bases and J lost 2, with 9 bases in between. The CDR3 runs 13 residues. The CDR3 DNA sequence: TGTGCCTGGACTCCCGGGGGCAATCAGCCCCAGCATTTT. Its protein is CAWTPGGNQPQHF.

In the case of this clone: Additional DNA sequences in this sample encode the identical CDR3. V usage is TRBV7-2 and J usage is TRBJ2-7; weak D call: TRBD2 (5 bases). This CDR3 contains 12 residues. V gave up 4 bases and J gave up 4 bases, with 8 bases separating them. Per germline, CDR1 SGHTA and CDR2 FQGNSA. The CDR3: CASSSSGYEQYF. As DNA, the CDR3 is TGTGCCAGCAGCTCCTCGGGGTACGAGCAGTACTTC.

This clone was seen only a few times. J is TRBJ2-5 and V is TRBV2; 8 bases are shared with TRBD1. CDR3 size: 13 residues. The germline V gene has CDR1 SNHLY and CDR2 FYNNEI. Germline trimming cut 8 bases from V and 2 bases from J; bases unmatched to any gene: 4. The CDR3 sequence is CASGRDRQETQYF. The CDR3 DNA reads TGTGCCAGCGGCCGGGACAGGCAAGAGACCCAGTACTTC.